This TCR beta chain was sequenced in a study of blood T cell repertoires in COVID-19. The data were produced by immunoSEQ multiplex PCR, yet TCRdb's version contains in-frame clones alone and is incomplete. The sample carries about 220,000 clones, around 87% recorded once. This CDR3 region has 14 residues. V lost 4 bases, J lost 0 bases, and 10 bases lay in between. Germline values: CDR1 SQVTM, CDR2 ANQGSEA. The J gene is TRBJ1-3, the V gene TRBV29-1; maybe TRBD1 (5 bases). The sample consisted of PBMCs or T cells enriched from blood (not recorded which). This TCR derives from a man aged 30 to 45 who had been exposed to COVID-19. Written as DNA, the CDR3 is TGCAGCGTTGGGCCGACAGACTCTGGAAACACCATATATTTT. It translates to CSVGPTDSGNTIYF. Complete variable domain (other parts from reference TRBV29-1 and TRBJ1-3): SAVISQKPSRDICQRGTSLTIQCQVDSQVTMMFWYRQQPGQSLTLIATANQGSEATYESGFVIDKFPISRPNLTFSTLTVSNMSPEDSSIYLCSVGPTDSGNTIYFGEGSWLTVV.